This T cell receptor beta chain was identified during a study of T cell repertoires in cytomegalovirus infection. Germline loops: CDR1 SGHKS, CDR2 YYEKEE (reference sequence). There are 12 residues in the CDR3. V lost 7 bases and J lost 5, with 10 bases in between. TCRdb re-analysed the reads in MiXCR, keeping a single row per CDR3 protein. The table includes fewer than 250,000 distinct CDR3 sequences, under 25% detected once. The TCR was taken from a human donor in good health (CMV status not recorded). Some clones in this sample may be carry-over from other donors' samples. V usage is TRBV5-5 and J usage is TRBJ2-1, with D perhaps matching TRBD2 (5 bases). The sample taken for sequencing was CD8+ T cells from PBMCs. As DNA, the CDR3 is TGTGCCAGCGCTTGGGGAGACAATGAGCAGTTCTTC. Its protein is CASAWGDNEQFF.